The 25 T cell receptor beta chains below come from one sample, sequenced in a study of graft-versus-host responses after intestinal transplantation. TCRdb's copy holds only in-frame clones and misses some; the assay was immunoSEQ multiplex PCR. This table holds 29,000 or so clones, roughly 93% found once. Sequenced here: PBMCs, sampled about 70 days after intestinal transplant. Receptors were obtained from a human patient who received an intestinal transplant, so some T cells may come from the graft donor.

The chain combines TRBV5-5 with TRBJ2-7, with D unresolved. This CDR3 is built from 13 residues. The germline V gene has CDR1 SGHKS and CDR2 YYEKEE (reference sequence). Trimming pared 4 bases from V and 1 base from J, leaving 9 bases between. The CDR3 sequence is CASSLSMSYEQYF. DNA for the CDR3: TGTGCCAGCAGCCTCAGTATGTCCTACGAGCAGTACTTC.

The chain couples TRBV19 to TRBJ2-2; 8 bases agree with TRBD2. CDR1 LNHDA and CDR2 SQIVND come from the germline V gene (reference sequence). J gave up 2 bases and V 6 bases, and 5 bases lay outside the gene matches. The CDR3 covers 15 residues. CDR3 DNA: TGTGCCAGTAGCCTCGGGGGGGTTAACACCGGGGAGCTGTTTTTT. Translation: CASSLGGVNTGELFF. Full variable domain (rest looked up from reference TRBV19 and TRBJ2-2): DGGITQSPKYLFRKEGQNVTLSCEQNLNHDAMYWYRQDPGQGLRLIYYSQIVNDFQKGDIAEGYSVSREKKESFPLTVTSAQKNPTAFYLCASSLGGVNTGELFFGEGSRLTVL.

This chain connects TRBV28 to TRBJ2-1, with 10 nucleotides matching TRBD1. CDR1 is MDHEN, CDR2 SYDVKM, per germline. The CDR3 runs to 18 residues. Trimming at V came to 4 bases and at J to 5 bases, leaving 14 bases not matched to a gene. The DNA of the CDR3 is TGTGCCAGCAGTTCTCCTCGGACAGGGGGTTTTCTACACAATGAGCAGTTCTTC. Its translation is CASSSPRTGGFLHNEQFF.

The CDR3 DNA reads as TGCGCCAGCAGCCAAGATGACCCGGACGAGCAGTACTTC. This codes for CASSQDDPDEQYF. This chain links TRBV4-1 with TRBJ2-7; D is ambiguous. Germline assignment: CDR1 MGHRA and CDR2 YSYEKL. This CDR3 is built from 13 residues. V gave up 0 bases and J gave up 5 bases, with 8 bases separating them.

The chain joins TRBV2 to TRBJ1-4; 8 bases are shared with TRBD1. Germline trimming cut 3 bases from V and 3 bases from J; bases unmatched to any gene: 6. Germline-derived CDR1 and CDR2 are SNHLY and FYNNEI. This CDR3 contains 16 residues. The CDR3 DNA reads as TGTGCCAGCAGTGAGGACAGGGTAGGAGCTAATGAAAAACTGTTTTTT. Its translation: CASSEDRVGANEKLFF.

V and J are TRBV30 and TRBJ1-1; unclear D gene. This CDR3 is 13 amino acids long. Germline assignment: CDR1 GTSNPN and CDR2 SVGIG (reference sequence). The V gene lost 0 bases and the J gene lost 1 base, with 6 bases spanning the gap. For the CDR3, the DNA is TGTGCCTGGAGTGTACCAGGGAACACTGAAGCTTTCTTT. It is translated as CAWSVPGNTEAFF.

The V call is TRBV18, the J call TRBJ2-3; the match to TRBD2 covers 9 bases. Germline-derived CDR1 and CDR2 are KGHSH and LQKENI. The CDR3 totals 16 residues. Trimming removed 2 bases from V and 2 bases from J; junction bases left unmatched: 5. CDR3 nucleotides: TGTGCCAGCTCACCATACGGCGGGGGGGTCACAGATACGCAGTATTTT. The encoded protein is CASSPYGGGVTDTQYF.

The genes are TRBV27 and TRBJ2-7; 7 positions match TRBD2. The CDR3 length is 14 residues. The trim removed 4 bases at V and 3 bases at J, leaving 6 bases unmatched. CDR1 is MNHEY, CDR2 SMNVEV, per germline (reference sequence). CDR3 in amino acids: CASSWGGEDYEQYF. CDR3 in DNA: TGTGCCAGCAGTTGGGGGGGGGAAGACTACGAGCAGTACTTC.

The V and J genes are TRBV5-5 and TRBJ2-6, with TRBD1 identical over 9 bases. This CDR3 contains 19 residues. V dropped 0 bases and J dropped 2; count of bases not matched to a gene: 9. CDR1 and CDR2 (germline): SGHKS, YYEKEE (reference sequence). In DNA form, the CDR3 reads TGTGCCAGCAGCTTGGATTGGACAGGGGTTTTAGCTGGGGCCAACGTCCTGACTTTC. Translating it yields CASSLDWTGVLAGANVLTF. The full variable domain, with the rest looked up from reference TRBV5-5 and TRBJ2-6, is DAGVTQSPTHLIKTRGQQVTLRCSPISGHKSVSWYQQVLGQGPQFIFQYYEKEERGRGNFPDRFSARQFPNYSSELNVNALLLGDSALYLCASSLDWTGVLAGANVLTFGAGSRLTVL.

J is TRBJ2-1 and V is TRBV7-9; 12 positions match TRBD2. CDR1 is SEHNR, CDR2 FQNEAQ, per germline (reference sequence). This CDR3 is 19 amino acids long. With 3 bases clipped from V and 1 base from J, the junction kept 10 bases outside the gene matches. The DNA for the CDR3 is TGTGCCAGCAGCTTCCCGACTAGCGGGAGATCGAGGTCCTACAATGAGCAGTTCTTC. Its protein product is CASSFPTSGRSRSYNEQFF. Full variable domain (outside the CDR3, taken from reference TRBV7-9 and TRBJ2-1): DTGVSQNPRHKITKRGQNVTFRCDPISEHNRLYWYRQTLGQGPEFLTYFQNEAQLEKSRLLSDRFSAERPKGSFSTLEIQRTEQGDSAMYLCASSFPTSGRSRSYNEQFFGPGTRLTVL.

V gene TRBV10-2 combines with J gene TRBJ2-3; 11 nucleotides match TRBD2. The CDR3 has 15 residues. With 4 bases clipped from V and 2 bases from J, the junction kept 2 bases outside the gene matches. From germline, CDR1 is WSHSY and CDR2 SAAADI. The CDR3 spells CASSGGLAVTDTQYF. The CDR3 bases are TGCGCCAGCAGTGGGGGACTAGCGGTCACAGATACGCAGTATTTT.

The chain joins TRBV19 to TRBJ2-1; D ambiguous. The CDR3 totals 12 residues. Germline V gene lookup returns CDR1 LNHDA and CDR2 SQIVND (reference sequence). Trimming left V 5 bases short and J 6 bases short, with 8 bases between. The CDR3 spells CASSPAANEQFF. CDR3 coding DNA: TGTGCCAGTAGTCCGGCCGCCAATGAGCAGTTCTTC.

This clone was detected only once. CDR3 in DNA: TGCGCCAGCAGCCAAGCCGTTTCGGGTTTTGATGGCTACACCTTC. Protein product: CASSQAVSGFDGYTF. This chain uses TRBV4-3 with TRBJ1-2, with D unclear. This CDR3 is built from 15 residues. V was cut by 1 base and J by 6 bases, with 15 bases left in between. Germline CDR1 is LGHNA and CDR2 is YSLEER.

This clone was detected once. This rearrangement joins TRBV5-1 to TRBJ2-5, with TRBD2 matching over 8 bases. V was pared by 4 bases and J by 5 bases, with 13 bases of the junction left unmatched. CDR3 length: 16 residues. The germline V gene encodes CDR1 SGHRS and CDR2 YFSETQ. CDR3 bases: TGCGCCAGCAGCCGGGAGGGCGCCCGGGTAGGGGAGACCCAGTACTTC. Amino acid sequence: CASSREGARVGETQYF. The full variable domain, rest sourced from reference TRBV5-1 and TRBJ2-5, is KAGVTQTPRYLIKTRGQQVTLSCSPISGHRSVSWYQQTPGQGLQFLFEYFSETQRNKGNFPGRFSGRQFSNSRSEMNVSTLELGDSALYLCASSREGARVGETQYFGPGTRLLVL.

The V and J genes are TRBV29-1 and TRBJ2-7; 7 positions match TRBD2. The CDR3 has 14 amino acids. Germline CDR1 is SQVTM and CDR2 is ANQGSEA. With 2 bases clipped from V and 9 bases from J, the junction kept 13 bases outside the gene matches. The CDR3 DNA sequence: TGCAGCGTTGAATTTGGCGGGAGTGGAGCGATGCAGTACTTC. Amino acids: CSVEFGGSGAMQYF.

The chain uses TRBV6-5 and TRBJ2-2; 7 nucleotides match TRBD2. CDR1 and CDR2 from the germline V gene are MNHEY and SVGAGI. The ends lost 5 bases at V and 3 bases at J; junction bases unmatched: 6. The CDR3 runs to 15 residues. The CDR3 DNA follows: TGTGCCAGCAGTCCCGGACTAGACCACACCGGGGAGCTGTTTTTT. Translated: CASSPGLDHTGELFF.

This clone was found a few times. The chain has TRBV7-9 and TRBJ1-4, with D perhaps matching TRBD1 (5 bases). This CDR3 comprises 14 residues. The V gene's germline CDR1 is SEHNR and CDR2 FQNEAQ (reference sequence). Deletions cut 1 base from V and 10 bases from J, with 13 bases between. The CDR3: CASSLVGEVGKLFF. The CDR3 nucleotides are TGTGCCAGCAGCTTAGTAGGGGAAGTGGGAAAACTGTTTTTT.

The V call is TRBV13, the J call TRBJ2-7; TRBD2 aligns across 7 bases. CDR1 PRHDT and CDR2 FYEKMQ come from the germline V gene (reference sequence). V was clipped by 4 bases and J by 0 bases; unmatched bases: 12. This CDR3 is 17 amino acids long. The chain's CDR3 is CASSSREAGEFSYEQYF. The CDR3 DNA is TGTGCCAGCAGCTCCCGGGAGGCGGGGGAGTTCTCCTACGAGCAGTACTTC.

The V call is TRBV5-6, the J call TRBJ1-6, with D maybe TRBD1 (5 bases). The CDR3 sequence is 15 residues long. Germline CDR1 reads SGHDT; CDR2 reads YYEEEE. V was cut by 2 bases and J by 4 bases, with 10 bases left in between. CDR3 loop: CASSFGTAYNSPLHF. CDR3 DNA: TGTGCCAGCAGCTTCGGGACGGCATATAATTCACCCCTCCACTTT. Looking up the rest from reference TRBV5-6 and TRBJ1-6 gives the full variable domain: DAGVTQSPTHLIKTRGQQVTLRCSPKSGHDTVSWYQQALGQGPQFIFQYYEEEERQRGNFPDRFSGHQFPNYSSELNVNALLLGDSALYLCASSFGTAYNSPLHFGNGTRLTVT.

This chain uses TRBV19 with TRBJ1-5, with D perhaps matching TRBD1 (6 bases). Germline V gives CDR1 LNHDA, CDR2 SQIVND (reference sequence). V was trimmed by 1 base and J by 4 bases, leaving 8 bases between them. This CDR3 is built from 14 residues. As DNA, the CDR3 is TGTGCCAGTAGTATAGGGGGGGCAAATCAGCCCCAGCATTTT. Protein: CASSIGGANQPQHF.

The V call is TRBV7-2, the J call TRBJ2-7; TRBD2 agrees at 13 bases. Losses at the gene ends were 3 bases for V and 3 bases for J; bases not matched to a gene: 2. This CDR3 is 15 amino acids long. Looked up from germline, CDR1 is SGHTA and CDR2 is FQGNSA. CDR3 DNA sequence: TGTGCCAGCAGCTTCGGACTAGCGGGAGTCTACGAGCAGTACTTC. It is translated as CASSFGLAGVYEQYF.

The chain has TRBV2 and TRBJ2-5; 13 bases fit TRBD2. There are 17 residues in the CDR3. The V gene's germline CDR1 is SNHLY and CDR2 FYNNEI. Trimming took 5 bases from V and 3 from J; bases not matched to a gene: 9. CDR3 sequence (DNA): TGTGCCAGCAGTTTGGGACTAGCGGGGTTGGAGAAAGAGACCCAGTACTTC. Protein sequence: CASSLGLAGLEKETQYF.

The V call is TRBV7-6, the J call TRBJ2-2; 9 nucleotides align to TRBD2. The CDR3 is 18 residues long. V shed 4 bases, J shed 5 bases, and the junction held 14 bases outside the gene matches. Germline V lookup: CDR1 SGHVS, CDR2 FNYEAQ. The CDR3: CASSSLQGSGRWTGELFF. The CDR3 DNA is TGTGCCAGCAGCTCCCTCCAGGGTAGCGGGAGATGGACCGGGGAGCTGTTTTTT.

This clone has only one observation. V gene TRBV4-2 combines with J gene TRBJ2-1, with 10 bases that match TRBD2. The CDR3 has 15 residues. Germline-derived CDR1 and CDR2 are LGHNA and YNFKEQ. J gave up 5 bases and V 7 bases, and 8 bases lay outside the gene matches. CDR3: CASKPGLAVNNEQFF. CDR3 DNA sequence: TGTGCCAGCAAACCAGGACTAGCGGTAAACAATGAGCAGTTCTTC.

This chain connects TRBV30 to TRBJ2-2; 8 nucleotides agree with TRBD2. J gave up 4 bases and V 2 bases, and 3 bases lay outside the gene matches. CDR1 GTSNPN and CDR2 SVGIG come from the germline V gene (reference sequence). CDR3 length: 14 residues. Here the CDR3 reads CAWSLAGLTGELFF. CDR3 bases: TGTGCCTGGAGTCTAGCGGGCCTCACCGGGGAGCTGTTTTTT.